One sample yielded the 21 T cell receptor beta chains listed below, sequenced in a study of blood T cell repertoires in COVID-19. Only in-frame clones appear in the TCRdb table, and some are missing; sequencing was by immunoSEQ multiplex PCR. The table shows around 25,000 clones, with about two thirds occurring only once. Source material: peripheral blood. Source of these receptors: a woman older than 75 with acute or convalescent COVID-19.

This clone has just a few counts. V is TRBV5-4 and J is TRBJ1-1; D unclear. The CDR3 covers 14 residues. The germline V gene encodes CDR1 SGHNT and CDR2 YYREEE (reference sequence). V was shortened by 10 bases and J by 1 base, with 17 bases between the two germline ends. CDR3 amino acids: CAWQESIENTEAFF. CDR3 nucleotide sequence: TGTGCCTGGCAGGAAAGTATCGAGAACACTGAAGCTTTCTTT.

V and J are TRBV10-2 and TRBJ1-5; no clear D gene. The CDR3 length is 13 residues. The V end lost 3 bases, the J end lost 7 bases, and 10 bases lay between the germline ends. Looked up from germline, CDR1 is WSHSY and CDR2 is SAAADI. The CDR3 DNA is TGCGCCAGCAGTGAAATGGGAGGGCAGCCCCAGCATTTT. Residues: CASSEMGGQPQHF.

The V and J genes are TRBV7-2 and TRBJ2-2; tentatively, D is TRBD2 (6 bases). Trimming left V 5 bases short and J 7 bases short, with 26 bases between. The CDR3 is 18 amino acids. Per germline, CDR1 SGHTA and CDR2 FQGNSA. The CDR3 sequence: CASSLKRAGRWGHGELFF. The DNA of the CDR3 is TGTGCCAGCAGCCTCAAGCGGGCCGGGAGATGGGGCCACGGGGAGCTGTTTTTT.

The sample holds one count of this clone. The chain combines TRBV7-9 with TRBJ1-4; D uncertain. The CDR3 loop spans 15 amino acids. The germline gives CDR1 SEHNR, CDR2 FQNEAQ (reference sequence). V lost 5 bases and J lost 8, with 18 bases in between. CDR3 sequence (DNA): TGTGCCAGCAGCCCCAATCGGGGATCGTCCGAAAAACTGTTTTTT. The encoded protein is CASSPNRGSSEKLFF. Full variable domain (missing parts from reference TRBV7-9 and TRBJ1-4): DTGVSQNPRHKITKRGQNVTFRCDPISEHNRLYWYRQTLGQGPEFLTYFQNEAQLEKSRLLSDRFSAERPKGSFSTLEIQRTEQGDSAMYLCASSPNRGSSEKLFFGSGTQLSVL.

As DNA, the CDR3 is TGTGCCAGTAGTATCCGGAGCCTCCCCTACAATGAGCAGTTCTTC. This gives the protein CASSIRSLPYNEQFF. The genes are TRBV19 and TRBJ2-1; D gene uncertain. V was clipped by 3 bases and J by 2 bases, with 11 bases between them. The CDR3 covers 15 residues. The germline CDR1 and CDR2 sequences are LNHDA and SQIVND (reference sequence).

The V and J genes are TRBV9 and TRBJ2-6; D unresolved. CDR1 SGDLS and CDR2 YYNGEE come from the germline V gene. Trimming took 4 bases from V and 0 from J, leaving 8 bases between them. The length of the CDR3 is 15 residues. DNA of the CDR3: TGTGCCAGCAGCCTTGTCCCCTCTGGGGCCAACGTCCTGACTTTC. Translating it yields CASSLVPSGANVLTF.

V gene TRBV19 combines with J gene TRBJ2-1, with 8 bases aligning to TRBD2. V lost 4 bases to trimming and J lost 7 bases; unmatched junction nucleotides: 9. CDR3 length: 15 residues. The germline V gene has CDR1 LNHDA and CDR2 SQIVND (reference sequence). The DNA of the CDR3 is TGTGCCAGTAGTAGATCCGCGGGAGGCCCTAATGAGCAGTTCTTC. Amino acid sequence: CASSRSAGGPNEQFF.

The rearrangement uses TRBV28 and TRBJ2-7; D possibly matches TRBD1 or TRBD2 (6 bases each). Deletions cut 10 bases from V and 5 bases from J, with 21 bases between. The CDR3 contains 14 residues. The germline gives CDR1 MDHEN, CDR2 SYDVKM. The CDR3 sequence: CATSGPGVTHEQYF. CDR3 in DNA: TGTGCCACCAGCGGGCCAGGGGTTACCCACGAGCAGTACTTC.

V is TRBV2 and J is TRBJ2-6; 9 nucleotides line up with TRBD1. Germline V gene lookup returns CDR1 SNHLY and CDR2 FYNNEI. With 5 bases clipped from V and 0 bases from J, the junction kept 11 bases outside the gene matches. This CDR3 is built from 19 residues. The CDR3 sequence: CASSPPPGQGHSGANVLTF. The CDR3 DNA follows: TGTGCCAGCAGTCCACCTCCGGGACAGGGACACTCTGGGGCCAACGTCCTGACTTTC.

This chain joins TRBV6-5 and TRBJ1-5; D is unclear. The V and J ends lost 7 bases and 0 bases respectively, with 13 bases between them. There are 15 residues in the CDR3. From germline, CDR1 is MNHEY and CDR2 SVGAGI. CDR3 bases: TGTGCCAGCAAGGGAGTGAGGAATAGCAATCAGCCCCAGCATTTT. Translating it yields CASKGVRNSNQPQHF.

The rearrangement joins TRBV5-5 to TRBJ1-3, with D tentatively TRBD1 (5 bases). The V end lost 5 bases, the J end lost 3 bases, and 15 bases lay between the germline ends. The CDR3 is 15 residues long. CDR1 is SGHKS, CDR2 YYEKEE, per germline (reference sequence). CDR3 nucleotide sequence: TGTGCCAGCAGGCCCGGTGCAGGGTATGGAAACACCATATATTTT. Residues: CASRPGAGYGNTIYF.

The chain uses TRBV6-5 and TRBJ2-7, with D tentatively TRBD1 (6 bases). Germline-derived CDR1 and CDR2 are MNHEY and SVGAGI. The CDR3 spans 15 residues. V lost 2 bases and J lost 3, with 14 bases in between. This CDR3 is CASSYRTAVDYEQYF. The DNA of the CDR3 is TGTGCCAGCAGTTACAGGACAGCTGTCGACTACGAGCAGTACTTC.

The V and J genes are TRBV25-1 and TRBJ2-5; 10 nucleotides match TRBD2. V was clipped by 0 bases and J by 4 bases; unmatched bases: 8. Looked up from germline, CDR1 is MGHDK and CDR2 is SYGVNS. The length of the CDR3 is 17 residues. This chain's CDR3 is CASSEYIGASGGETQYF. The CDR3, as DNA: TGTGCCAGCAGTGAATATATAGGGGCTAGCGGGGGAGAGACCCAGTACTTC.

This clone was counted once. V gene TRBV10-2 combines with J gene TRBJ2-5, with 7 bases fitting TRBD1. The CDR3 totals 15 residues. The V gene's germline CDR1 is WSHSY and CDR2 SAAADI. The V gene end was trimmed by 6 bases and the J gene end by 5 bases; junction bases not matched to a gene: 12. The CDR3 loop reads CASRPTDRAWETQYF. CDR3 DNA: TGCGCCAGCAGACCTACCGACAGGGCCTGGGAGACCCAGTACTTC.

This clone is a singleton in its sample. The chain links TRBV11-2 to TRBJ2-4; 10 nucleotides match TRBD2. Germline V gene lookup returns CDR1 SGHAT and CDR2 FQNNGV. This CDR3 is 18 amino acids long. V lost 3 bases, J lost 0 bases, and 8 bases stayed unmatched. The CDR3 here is CASSFVASGGQAKNIQYF. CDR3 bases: TGTGCCAGCAGCTTTGTTGCTAGCGGGGGACAAGCCAAAAACATTCAGTACTTC.

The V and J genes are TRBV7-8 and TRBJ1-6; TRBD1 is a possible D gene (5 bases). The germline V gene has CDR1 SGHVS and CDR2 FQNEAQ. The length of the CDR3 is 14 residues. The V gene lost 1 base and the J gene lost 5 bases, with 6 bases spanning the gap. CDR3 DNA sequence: TGTGCCAGCAGCTTAGAAGGGGATAATTCACCCCTCCACTTT. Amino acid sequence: CASSLEGDNSPLHF.

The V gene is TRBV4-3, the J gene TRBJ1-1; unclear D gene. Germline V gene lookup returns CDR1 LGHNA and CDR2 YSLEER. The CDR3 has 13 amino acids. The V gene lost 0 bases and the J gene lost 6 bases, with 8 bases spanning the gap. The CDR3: CASSQEAPPEAFF. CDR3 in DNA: TGCGCCAGCAGCCAAGAGGCCCCCCCTGAAGCTTTCTTT.

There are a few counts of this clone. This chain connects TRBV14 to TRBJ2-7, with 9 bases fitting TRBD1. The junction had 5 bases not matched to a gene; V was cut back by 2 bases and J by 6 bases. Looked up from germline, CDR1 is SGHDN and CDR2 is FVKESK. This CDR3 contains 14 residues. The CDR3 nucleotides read TGTGCCAGCAGCCAACCGGGACAGGGTCCCGAGCAGTACTTC. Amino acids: CASSQPGQGPEQYF.

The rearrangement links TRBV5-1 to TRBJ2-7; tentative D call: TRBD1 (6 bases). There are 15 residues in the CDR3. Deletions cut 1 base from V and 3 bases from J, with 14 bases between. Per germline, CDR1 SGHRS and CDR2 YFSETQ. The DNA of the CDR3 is TGCGCCAGCAGCTTGATGGGGGCGCAGGGCTACGAGCAGTACTTC. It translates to CASSLMGAQGYEQYF.

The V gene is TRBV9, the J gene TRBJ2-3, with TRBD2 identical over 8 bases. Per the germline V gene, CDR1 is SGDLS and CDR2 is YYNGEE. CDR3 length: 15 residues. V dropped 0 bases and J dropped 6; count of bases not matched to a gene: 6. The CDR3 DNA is TGTGCCAGCAGCGTAGTAGATAGCGGGGCCGATACGCAGTATTTT. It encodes CASSVVDSGADTQYF.

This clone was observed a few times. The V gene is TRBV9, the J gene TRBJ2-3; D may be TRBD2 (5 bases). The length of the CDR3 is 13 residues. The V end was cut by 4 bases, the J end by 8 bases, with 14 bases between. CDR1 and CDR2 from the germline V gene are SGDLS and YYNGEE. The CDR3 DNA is TGTGCCAGCAGCCCCCTCAAGGCGGGTACGCAGTATTTT. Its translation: CASSPLKAGTQYF.